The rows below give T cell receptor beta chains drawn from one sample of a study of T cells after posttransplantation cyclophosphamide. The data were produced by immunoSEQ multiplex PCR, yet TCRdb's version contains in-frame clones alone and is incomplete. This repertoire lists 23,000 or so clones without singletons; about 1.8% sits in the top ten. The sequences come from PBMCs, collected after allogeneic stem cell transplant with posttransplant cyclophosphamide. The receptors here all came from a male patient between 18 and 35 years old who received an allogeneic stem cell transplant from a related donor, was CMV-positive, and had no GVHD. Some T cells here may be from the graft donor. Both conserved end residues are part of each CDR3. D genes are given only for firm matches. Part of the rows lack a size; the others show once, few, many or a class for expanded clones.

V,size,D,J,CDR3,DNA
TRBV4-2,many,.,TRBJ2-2,CASSAKTRTGELFF,TGTGCCAGCAGCGCCAAGACCAGGACCGGGGAGCTGTTTTTT
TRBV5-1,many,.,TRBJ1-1,CASRGGNTEAFF,TGCGCCAGCAGGGGAGGGAACACTGAAGCTTTCTTT
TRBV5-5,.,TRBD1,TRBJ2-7,CASSFSGGYEQYF,TGTGCCAGCAGCTTTTCAGGGGGATACGAGCAGTACTTC
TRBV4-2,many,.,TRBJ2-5,CASSPVKAREETQYF,TGTGCCAGCAGCCCAGTTAAAGCGCGCGAAGAGACCCAGTACTTC
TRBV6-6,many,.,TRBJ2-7,CASSSAYEQYF,TGTGCCAGCAGTTCCGCCTACGAGCAGTACTTC
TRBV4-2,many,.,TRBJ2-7,CASSQNGPGEGYEQYF,TGTGCCAGCAGCCAAAATGGGCCCGGGGAAGGCTACGAGCAGTACTTC
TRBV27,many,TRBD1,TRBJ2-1,CASSLVDRGYEQFF,TGTGCCAGCAGTTTAGTGGACAGGGGGTATGAGCAGTTCTTC
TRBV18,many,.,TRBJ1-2,CASSPREGANYGYTF,TGTGCCAGCTCACCACGGGAGGGGGCTAACTATGGCTACACCTTC
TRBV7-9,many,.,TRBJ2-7,CASSLGLAYEQYF,TGTGCCAGCAGCTTAGGGCTCGCCTACGAGCAGTACTTC
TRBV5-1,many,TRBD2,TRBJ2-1,CASSGGLAGQGSYNEQFF,TGCGCCAGCAGCGGGGGACTAGCGGGACAGGGCTCCTACAATGAGCAGTTCTTC
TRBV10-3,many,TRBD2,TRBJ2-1,CAISERTSVRHYNEQFF,TGTGCCATCAGTGAAAGGACTAGCGTCCGCCATTACAATGAGCAGTTCTTC
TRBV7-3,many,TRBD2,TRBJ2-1,CASSQHAGLAINEQFF,TGTGCCAGCAGCCAACATGCGGGACTAGCGATAAATGAGCAGTTCTTC
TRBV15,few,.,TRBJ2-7,CATSRGGNTYEQYF,TGTGCCACCAGCAGAGGAGGGAATACCTACGAGCAGTACTTC
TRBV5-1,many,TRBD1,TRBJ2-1,CASSFGRGRRIEQFF,TGCGCCAGCAGCTTCGGCAGGGGGCGCCGTATTGAGCAGTTCTTC